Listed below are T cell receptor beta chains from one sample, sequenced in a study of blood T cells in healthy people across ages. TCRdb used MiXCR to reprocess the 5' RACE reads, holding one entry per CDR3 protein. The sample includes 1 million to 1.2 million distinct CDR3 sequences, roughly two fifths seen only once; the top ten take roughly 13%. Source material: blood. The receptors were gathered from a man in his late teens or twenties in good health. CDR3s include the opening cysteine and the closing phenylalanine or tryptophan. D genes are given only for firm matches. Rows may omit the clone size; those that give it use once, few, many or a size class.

CDR3aa: CASSQESQVYGYTF
CDR3nt: TGCGCCAGCAGCCAAGAGAGTCAAGTCTATGGCTACACCTTC
abundance: -
j_gene: TRBJ1-2
v_gene: TRBV4-3
d_gene: -

CDR3aa: CSVEDRGGSVDEQYF
CDR3nt: TGCAGCGTTGAAGACCGAGGGGGTAGTGTGGACGAGCAGTACTTC
abundance: -
j_gene: TRBJ2-7
v_gene: TRBV29-1
d_gene: -

CDR3aa: CASSQDRAGSPFF
CDR3nt: TGTGCCAGCAGCCAAGATCGGGCAGGGTCGCCGTTCTTC
abundance: -
j_gene: TRBJ2-1
v_gene: TRBV3-1
d_gene: -

CDR3aa: CASSYGGGASSDEQYF
CDR3nt: TGTGCCAGCAGTTACGGAGGGGGAGCTTCTTCGGACGAGCAGTACTTC
abundance: few
j_gene: TRBJ2-7
v_gene: TRBV6-5
d_gene: -

CDR3aa: CASLPPGTGSNNEQFF
CDR3nt: TGTGCTAGTTTACCACCCGGGACAGGGAGCAACAATGAGCAGTTCTTC
abundance: -
j_gene: TRBJ2-1
v_gene: TRBV2
d_gene: TRBD1

CDR3aa: CASSLEDRSRETQYF
CDR3nt: TGTGCCAGCAGCTTAGAGGACAGGTCGAGAGAGACCCAGTACTTC
abundance: few
j_gene: TRBJ2-5
v_gene: TRBV7-9
d_gene: TRBD1

CDR3aa: CASSLGDRVLGNTIYF
CDR3nt: TGCGCCAGCAGCTTAGGGGACAGGGTCCTCGGAAACACCATATATTTT
abundance: once
j_gene: TRBJ1-3
v_gene: TRBV5-1
d_gene: TRBD1

CDR3aa: CASSLYTGARADTQYF
CDR3nt: TGTGCCAGCAGCTTATATACGGGGGCCCGCGCAGATACGCAGTATTTT
abundance: -
j_gene: TRBJ2-3
v_gene: TRBV12-3/TRBV12-4
d_gene: -

CDR3aa: CASSVGTDSSYNEQFF
CDR3nt: TGTGCCAGCAGCGTAGGGACAGATAGCTCCTACAATGAGCAGTTCTTC
abundance: -
j_gene: TRBJ2-1
v_gene: TRBV9
d_gene: -

CDR3aa: CASSQDGTNTEAFF
CDR3nt: TGCGCCAGCAGCCAAGACGGAACGAACACTGAAGCTTTCTTT
abundance: few
j_gene: TRBJ1-1
v_gene: TRBV4-3
d_gene: -

CDR3aa: CASSRVPTGDDVTEAFF
CDR3nt: TGTGCCAGCTCACGCGTTCCAACAGGGGACGATGTCACTGAAGCTTTCTTT
abundance: few
j_gene: TRBJ1-1
v_gene: TRBV18
d_gene: TRBD1

CDR3aa: CASRGDRGAFF
CDR3nt: TGTGCCAGCAGGGGGGACAGGGGCGCTTTCTTT
abundance: -
j_gene: TRBJ1-1
v_gene: TRBV2
d_gene: TRBD1

CDR3aa: CASRPSASLYGYTF
CDR3nt: TGTGCCAGCAGACCGAGCGCGAGCTTATATGGCTACACCTTC
abundance: -
j_gene: TRBJ1-2
v_gene: TRBV6-6
d_gene: -

CDR3aa: CASSPHSGTANTEAFF
CDR3nt: TGCGCCAGCAGCCCACATTCCGGGACAGCGAACACTGAAGCTTTCTTT
abundance: few
j_gene: TRBJ1-1
v_gene: TRBV4-1
d_gene: TRBD1

CDR3aa: CASRGRGEWGEQFF
CDR3nt: TGTGCCAGCAGGGGGCGGGGTGAATGGGGTGAGCAGTTCTTC
abundance: -
j_gene: TRBJ2-1
v_gene: TRBV2
d_gene: -

CDR3aa: CASPTGRETYNEQYF
CDR3nt: TGTGCCAGCCCTACGGGGCGGGAGACCTACAATGAGCAGTACTTC
abundance: -
j_gene: TRBJ2-7
v_gene: TRBV6-4
d_gene: TRBD2

CDR3aa: CASSQVMGEHAYNEQFF
CDR3nt: TGCGCCAGCAGCCAAGTAATGGGGGAGCACGCCTACAATGAGCAGTTCTTC
abundance: -
j_gene: TRBJ2-1
v_gene: TRBV4-1
d_gene: -

CDR3aa: CSARKTRSSYNSPLHF
CDR3nt: TGCAGTGCTAGAAAGACAAGGAGCTCCTATAATTCACCCCTCCACTTT
abundance: few
j_gene: TRBJ1-6
v_gene: TRBV20-1
d_gene: -

CDR3aa: CSALAGGPTDTQYF
CDR3nt: TGCAGTGCTCTAGCGGGGGGGCCAACAGATACGCAGTATTTT
abundance: -
j_gene: TRBJ2-3
v_gene: TRBV20-1
d_gene: TRBD2

CDR3aa: CASSLVVAQETQYF
CDR3nt: TGTGCCAGCAGCTTAGTAGTAGCCCAAGAGACCCAGTACTTC
abundance: few
j_gene: TRBJ2-5
v_gene: TRBV7-9
d_gene: -

CDR3aa: CSASDQGREQYF
CDR3nt: TGCAGTGCTAGTGATCAAGGCCGGGAGCAGTACTTC
abundance: few
j_gene: TRBJ2-5
v_gene: TRBV20-1
d_gene: -

CDR3aa: CSATRLLDSPLHF
CDR3nt: TGCAGTGCTACTAGGCTGCTCGATTCACCCCTCCACTTT
abundance: -
j_gene: TRBJ1-6
v_gene: TRBV20-1
d_gene: -

CDR3aa: CASGGLAGGSNTGELFF
CDR3nt: TGTGCCAGCGGCGGACTAGCGGGGGGGTCGAACACCGGGGAGCTGTTTTTT
abundance: -
j_gene: TRBJ2-2
v_gene: TRBV9
d_gene: TRBD2

CDR3aa: CASSQEHRDNDQFF
CDR3nt: TGCGCCAGCAGCCAAGAACACAGAGATAATGATCAGTTCTTC
abundance: -
j_gene: TRBJ2-1
v_gene: TRBV4-3
d_gene: -

CDR3aa: CTSGPNDNYNEQFF
CDR3nt: TGTACCAGCGGCCCAAACGACAACTACAATGAGCAGTTCTTC
abundance: -
j_gene: TRBJ2-1
v_gene: TRBV9
d_gene: -

CDR3aa: CASSNRDRGNNEQFF
CDR3nt: TGTGCCAGTTCTAACCGGGACAGGGGTAACAATGAGCAGTTCTTC
abundance: few
j_gene: TRBJ2-1
v_gene: TRBV6-1
d_gene: TRBD1

CDR3aa: CASSVALDSYEQYF
CDR3nt: TGTGCCAGCAGTGTAGCGTTGGACAGTTACGAGCAGTACTTC
abundance: -
j_gene: TRBJ2-7
v_gene: TRBV12-3/TRBV12-4
d_gene: -